This T cell receptor (beta chain) was sequenced for a study of blood T cells in healthy people across ages. Study conclusions and caveats: Donors of long life had a larger count of naive CD4+ cells and greater diversity than aged donors.

This clonotype was seen a single time. Its antigen is still unknown. A second 7 to 11 cycle PCR used barcoded and J-beta primers. TCRdb used MiXCR to reprocess the 5' RACE reads, holding one entry per CDR3 protein. The sample includes 1.5 million or so distinct CDR3 sequences, 35% to 45% of them seen just once. The CDR3 sequence is 15 residues long. V was clipped by 3 bases and J by 4 bases; unmatched bases: 4. The germline CDR1 and CDR2 sequences are SGHRS and YFSETQ. Sequencing was performed on blood. This receptor was obtained from a woman younger than 35 in good health. The chain couples TRBV5-1 to TRBJ2-2, with 9 bases aligning to TRBD1. CDR3: CASSYRDRATGELFF. CDR3 in DNA: TGCGCCAGCAGCTACCGGGACAGGGCCACCGGGGAGCTGTTTTTT. Using reference TRBV5-1 and TRBJ2-2 for the parts outside the CDR3, the full variable domain is KAGVTQTPRYLIKTRGQQVTLSCSPISGHRSVSWYQQTPGQGLQFLFEYFSETQRNKGNFPGRFSGRQFSNSRSEMNVSTLELGDSALYLCASSYRDRATGELFFGEGSRLTVL.